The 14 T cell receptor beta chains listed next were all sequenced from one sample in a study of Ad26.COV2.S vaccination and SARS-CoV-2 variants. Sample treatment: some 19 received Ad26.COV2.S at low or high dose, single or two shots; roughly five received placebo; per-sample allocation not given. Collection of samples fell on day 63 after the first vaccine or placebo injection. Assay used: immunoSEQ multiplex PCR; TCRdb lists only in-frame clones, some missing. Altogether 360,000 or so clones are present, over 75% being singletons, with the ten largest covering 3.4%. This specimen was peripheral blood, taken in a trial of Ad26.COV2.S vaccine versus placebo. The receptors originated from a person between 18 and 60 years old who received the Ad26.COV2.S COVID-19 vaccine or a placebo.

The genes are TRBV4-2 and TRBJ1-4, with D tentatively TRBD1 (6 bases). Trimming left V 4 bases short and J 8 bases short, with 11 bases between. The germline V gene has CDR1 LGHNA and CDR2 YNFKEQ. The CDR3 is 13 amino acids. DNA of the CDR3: TGTGCCAGCAGCCCGGACAGAGAGGAAAAACTGTTTTTT. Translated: CASSPDREEKLFF.

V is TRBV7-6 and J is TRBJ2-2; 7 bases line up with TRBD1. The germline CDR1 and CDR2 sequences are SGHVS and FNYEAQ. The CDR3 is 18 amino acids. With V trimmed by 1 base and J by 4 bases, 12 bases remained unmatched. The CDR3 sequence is CASSLGFSAGGFTGELFF. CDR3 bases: TGTGCCAGCAGCTTAGGATTTTCGGCAGGGGGTTTCACCGGGGAGCTGTTTTTT.

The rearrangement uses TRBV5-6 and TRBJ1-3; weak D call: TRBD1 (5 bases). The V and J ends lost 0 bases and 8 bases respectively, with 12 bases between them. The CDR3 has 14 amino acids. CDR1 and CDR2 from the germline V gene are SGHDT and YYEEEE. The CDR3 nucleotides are TGTGCCAGCAGCTTGGATCCAGGGAGGGACACCATATATTTT. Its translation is CASSLDPGRDTIYF.

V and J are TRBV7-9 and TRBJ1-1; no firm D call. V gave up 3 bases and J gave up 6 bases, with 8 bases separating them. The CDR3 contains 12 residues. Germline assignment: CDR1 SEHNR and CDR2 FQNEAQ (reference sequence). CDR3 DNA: TGTGCCAGCAGCTTGGGCAGAGCTGAAGCTTTCTTT. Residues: CASSLGRAEAFF.

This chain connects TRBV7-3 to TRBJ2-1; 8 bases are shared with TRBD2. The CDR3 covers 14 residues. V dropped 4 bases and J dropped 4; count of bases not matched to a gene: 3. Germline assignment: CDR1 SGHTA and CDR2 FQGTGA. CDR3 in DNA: TGTGCCAGCAGCTCCGGACTAGCTTACAATGAGCAGTTCTTC. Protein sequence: CASSSGLAYNEQFF. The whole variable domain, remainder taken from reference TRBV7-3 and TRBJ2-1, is GAGVSQTPSNKVTEKGKYVELRCDPISGHTALYWYRQSLGQGPEFLIYFQGTGAADDSGLPNDRFFAVRPEGSVSTLKIQRTERGDSAVYLCASSSGLAYNEQFFGPGTRLTVL.

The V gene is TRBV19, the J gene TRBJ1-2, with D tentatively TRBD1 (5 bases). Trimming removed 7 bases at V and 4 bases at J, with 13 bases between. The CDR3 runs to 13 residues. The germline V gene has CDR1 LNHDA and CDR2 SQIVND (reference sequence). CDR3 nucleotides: TGTGCCAGTACCGCCGGGGGGGTCTATGGCTACACCTTC. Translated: CASTAGGVYGYTF. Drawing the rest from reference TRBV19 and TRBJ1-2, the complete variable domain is DGGITQSPKYLFRKEGQNVTLSCEQNLNHDAMYWYRQDPGQGLRLIYYSQIVNDFQKGDIAEGYSVSREKKESFPLTVTSAQKNPTAFYLCASTAGGVYGYTFGSGTRLTVV.

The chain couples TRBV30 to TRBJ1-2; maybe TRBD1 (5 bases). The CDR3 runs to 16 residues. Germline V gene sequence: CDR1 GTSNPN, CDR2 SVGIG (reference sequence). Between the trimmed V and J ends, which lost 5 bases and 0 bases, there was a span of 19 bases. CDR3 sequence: CAWYWGDTPANYGYTF. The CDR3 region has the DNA TGTGCCTGGTATTGGGGCGATACCCCAGCTAACTATGGCTACACCTTC. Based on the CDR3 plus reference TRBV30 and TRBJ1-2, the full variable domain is SQTIHQWPATLVQPVGSPLSLECTVEGTSNPNLYWYRQAAGRGLQLLFYSVGIGQISSEVPQNLSASRPQDRQFILSSKKLLLSDSGFYLCAWYWGDTPANYGYTFGSGTRLTVV.

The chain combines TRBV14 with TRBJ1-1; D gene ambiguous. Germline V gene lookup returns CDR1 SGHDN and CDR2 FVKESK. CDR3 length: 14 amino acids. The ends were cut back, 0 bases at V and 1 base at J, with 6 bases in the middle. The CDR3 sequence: CASSQDWGNTEAFF. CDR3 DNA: TGTGCCAGCAGCCAAGATTGGGGGAACACTGAAGCTTTCTTT.

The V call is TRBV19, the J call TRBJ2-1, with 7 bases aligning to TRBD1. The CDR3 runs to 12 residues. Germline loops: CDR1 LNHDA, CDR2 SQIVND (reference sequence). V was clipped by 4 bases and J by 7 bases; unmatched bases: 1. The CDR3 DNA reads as TGTGCCAGTAGTAACAGGGGTAATGAGCAGTTCTTC. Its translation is CASSNRGNEQFF.

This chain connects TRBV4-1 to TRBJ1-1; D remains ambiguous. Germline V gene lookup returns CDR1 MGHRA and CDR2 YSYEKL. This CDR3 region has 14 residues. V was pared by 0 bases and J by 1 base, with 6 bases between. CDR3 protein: CASSQDPANTEAFF. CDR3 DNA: TGCGCCAGCAGCCAAGATCCCGCGAACACTGAAGCTTTCTTT.

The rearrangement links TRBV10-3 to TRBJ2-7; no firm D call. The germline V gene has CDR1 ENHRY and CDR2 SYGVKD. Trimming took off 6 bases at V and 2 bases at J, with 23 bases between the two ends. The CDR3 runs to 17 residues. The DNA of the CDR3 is TGTGCCATCAGAATATTTAACGCGGCGAGAGGCGCCTACGAGCAGTACTTC. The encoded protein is CAIRIFNAARGAYEQYF.

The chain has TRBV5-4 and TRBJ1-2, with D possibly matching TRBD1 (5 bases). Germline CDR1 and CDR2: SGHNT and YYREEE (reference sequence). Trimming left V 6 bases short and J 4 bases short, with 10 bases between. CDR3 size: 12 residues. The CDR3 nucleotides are TGTGCCAGCACCGCAGGGATCTATGGCTACACCTTC. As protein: CASTAGIYGYTF.

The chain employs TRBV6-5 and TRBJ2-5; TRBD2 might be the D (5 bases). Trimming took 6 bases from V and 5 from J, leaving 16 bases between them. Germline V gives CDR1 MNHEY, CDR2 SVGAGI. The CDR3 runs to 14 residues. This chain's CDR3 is CASSSALSGETQYF. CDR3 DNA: TGTGCCAGCAGCTCGGCCCTGTCGGGGGAGACCCAGTACTTC.

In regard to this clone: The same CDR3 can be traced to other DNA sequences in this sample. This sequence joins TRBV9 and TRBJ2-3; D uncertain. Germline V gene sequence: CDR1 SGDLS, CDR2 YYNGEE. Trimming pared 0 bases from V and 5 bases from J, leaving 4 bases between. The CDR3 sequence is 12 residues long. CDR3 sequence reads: CASSVDLDTQYF. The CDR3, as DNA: TGTGCCAGCAGCGTAGATCTAGATACGCAGTATTTT.